Listed below are T cell receptor beta chains from one sample, sequenced in a study of response to subunit inactivated influenza vaccine. One entry per CDR3 protein results from TCRdb running MiXCR on the RT-PCR reads. The profile covers around 480,000 distinct CDR3 sequences, with roughly 11% appearing a single time and over 9.5% taken by the ten largest. The specimen was PBMCs from blood, collected more than 35 days after vaccination. The source is a man aged 50 to 60 who received an inactivated influenza vaccine. Each CDR3 is given with its conserved first and last residue. Each record gives: clone size, D gene, J gene, V gene, CDR3 protein, CDR3 DNA. A D gene is named only where the DNA matches it firmly. Clone size is given for some rows only: seen once, a few or many times, or a class if the clone is expanded.

size: .; D: .; J: TRBJ2-7; V: TRBV6-2/TRBV6-3; CDR3: CASSYSATRGSYEQYF; DNA: TGTGCCAGCAGCTATTCCGCGACTAGGGGCTCCTACGAGCAGTACTTC
size: few; D: .; J: TRBJ2-2; V: TRBV24-1; CDR3: CATSDPYYLNTGELFF; DNA: TGTGCCACCAGTGACCCTTATTACCTGAACACCGGGGAGCTGTTTTTT
size: .; D: .; J: TRBJ2-7; V: TRBV21-1; CDR3: CARKGGQGPYEQYF; DNA: TGTGCCAGGAAGGGGGGACAGGGTCCCTACGAGCAGTACTTC
size: .; D: TRBD1; J: TRBJ2-1; V: TRBV18; CDR3: CASSPRRGSGEQFF; DNA: TGTGCCAGCTCACCACGCAGGGGGAGTGGTGAGCAGTTCTTC
size: few; D: TRBD2; J: TRBJ2-1; V: TRBV20-1; CDR3: CSARDPLAGGNNEQFF; DNA: TGCAGTGCTAGAGACCCGTTAGCGGGAGGGAACAATGAGCAGTTCTTC
size: few; D: TRBD2; J: TRBJ2-1; V: TRBV18; CDR3: CASSPSLASNEQFF; DNA: TGTGCCAGCTCACCTTCACTAGCGAGCAATGAGCAGTTCTTC
size: .; D: .; J: TRBJ2-6; V: TRBV5-1; CDR3: CASSLDGFRANVLTF; DNA: TGCGCCAGCAGCTTGGATGGGTTTCGGGCCAACGTCCTGACTTTC
size: few; D: TRBD1; J: TRBJ2-7; V: TRBV15; CDR3: CATSIGGSYEQYF; DNA: TGTGCCACCAGCATAGGGGGCTCTTACGAGCAGTACTTC
size: many; D: .; J: TRBJ1-5; V: TRBV12-3/TRBV12-4; CDR3: CASSFRGRNQPQHF; DNA: TGTGCCAGCAGTTTTAGGGGTCGCAATCAGCCCCAGCATTTT
size: many; D: .; J: TRBJ1-5; V: TRBV5-1; CDR3: CASSLAGLNSNQPQHF; DNA: TGCGCCAGCAGCTTGGCGGGACTCAATAGCAATCAGCCCCAGCATTTT
size: many; D: .; J: TRBJ2-5; V: TRBV5-1; CDR3: CASSFAQETQYF; DNA: TGCGCCAGCAGCTTCGCGCAAGAGACCCAGTACTTC
size: few; D: TRBD1; J: TRBJ2-5; V: TRBV5-1; CDR3: CASSLVFQGADETQYF; DNA: TGCGCCAGCAGCTTGGTGTTTCAGGGGGCGGATGAGACCCAGTACTTC
size: many; D: .; J: TRBJ2-1; V: TRBV20-1; CDR3: CSAAGPPPSTRYNEQFF; DNA: TGCAGTGCAGCCGGACCGCCCCCATCGACAAGATACAATGAGCAGTTCTTC
size: few; D: TRBD1; J: TRBJ1-4; V: TRBV5-1; CDR3: CASSPTSYWGTGAEKLFF; DNA: TGCGCCAGCAGCCCCACGTCTTATTGGGGGACAGGGGCAGAAAAACTGTTTTTT
size: .; D: .; J: TRBJ1-2; V: TRBV29-1; CDR3: CSVGRQASYGYTF; DNA: TGCAGCGTTGGTAGACAGGCGAGCTATGGCTACACCTTC
size: many; D: TRBD1; J: TRBJ1-6; V: TRBV4-1; CDR3: CASSPHQGDNSPLHF; DNA: TGCGCCAGCAGCCCACATCAGGGGGATAATTCACCCCTCCACTTT
size: many; D: .; J: TRBJ1-1; V: TRBV5-1; CDR3: CASSIDQDTEAFF; DNA: TGCGCCAGCAGCATCGATCAAGACACTGAAGCTTTCTTT
size: .; D: .; J: TRBJ2-7; V: TRBV7-8; CDR3: CASSLPNGDEQYF; DNA: TGTGCCAGCAGCTTACCGAACGGGGACGAGCAGTACTTC
size: many; D: .; J: TRBJ2-7; V: TRBV7-9; CDR3: CASSFRGTYEQYF; DNA: TGTGCCAGCAGCTTTAGGGGTACCTACGAGCAGTACTTC
size: many; D: .; J: TRBJ2-3; V: TRBV10-3; CDR3: CAISESGKAGGTDTQYF; DNA: TGTGCCATCAGTGAGTCGGGGAAGGCCGGGGGCACAGATACGCAGTATTTT
size: few; D: .; J: TRBJ2-5; V: TRBV4-2; CDR3: CASSQDLSGETQYF; DNA: TGTGCCAGCAGCCAAGATTTGAGCGGAGAGACCCAGTACTTC
size: many; D: .; J: TRBJ2-7; V: TRBV12-3/TRBV12-4; CDR3: CASSLGGGMSEQYF; DNA: TGTGCCAGCAGTTTGGGGGGAGGAATGAGCGAGCAGTACTTC
size: few; D: .; J: TRBJ1-6; V: TRBV20-1; CDR3: CSATGGYDNSPLHF; DNA: TGCAGTGCCACGGGGGGATACGATAATTCACCCCTCCACTTT
size: few; D: TRBD2; J: TRBJ2-1; V: TRBV5-1; CDR3: CASSQPGLAGPSSYNEQFF; DNA: TGCGCCAGCAGCCAGCCGGGACTAGCGGGTCCTAGCTCCTACAATGAGCAGTTCTTC